Listed here are 30 T cell receptor beta chains from one sample, sequenced in a study of CD8+CD57+ T cells in acquired aplastic anemia. By flow cytometry, patients selected for sequencing had shown an expansion of CD8+CD57+ cells. Profiling of TCR beta VDJ combinations and CDR3 sequences used genomic DNA as template. TCRdb fed the reads into MiXCR, producing one record per CDR3 protein. In the table there are about 40,000 distinct CDR3 sequences, roughly 63% of which are singletons. Input material: sorted CD4+, CD8+, or CD8+CD57+ T cells (not recorded which) from PBMCs. These receptors originate from a human donor with aplastic anemia.

This clonotype was observed a handful of times. The chain uses TRBV15 and TRBJ2-7; 7 nucleotides line up with TRBD1. Looked up from germline, CDR1 is LNHNV and CDR2 is YYDKDF (reference sequence). The V segment lost 5 bases and the J segment 5 bases; nucleotides outside the gene matches: 12. This CDR3 is 15 amino acids long. Written as DNA, the CDR3 is TGTGCCACCAGCGAAGGGGGCAGGGGGTTTCACGAGCAGTACTTC. It encodes CATSEGGRGFHEQYF.

CDR3 residues: CASGVRDNSPLHF. The CDR3 bases are TGTGCCAGCGGAGTACGGGATAATTCACCCCTCCACTTT. J is TRBJ1-6 and V is TRBV2; no clear D. Germline V gene lookup returns CDR1 SNHLY and CDR2 FYNNEI. CDR3 length: 13 residues. The V end lost 8 bases, the J end lost 5 bases, and 10 bases lay between the germline ends.

The chain has TRBV12-3 or TRBV12-4 and TRBJ2-7; 10 bases line up with TRBD2. This CDR3 is 15 amino acids long. J was trimmed by 6 bases and V by 6 bases; bases with no gene match: 11. The CDR3 nucleotides read TGTGCCAGCAGGGCGACTAGCGGGCGATTAGGCGAGCAGTACTTC. This gives the protein CASRATSGRLGEQYF.

The chain employs TRBV25-1 and TRBJ1-1; 10 nucleotides match TRBD1. The CDR3 totals 16 residues. With V trimmed by 4 bases and J by 0 bases, 5 bases remained unmatched. CDR1 and CDR2 from the germline V gene are MGHDK and SYGVNS. The CDR3 region is CASSAWTGGMNTEAFF. For the CDR3, the DNA is TGTGCCAGCAGTGCCTGGACAGGGGGGATGAACACTGAAGCTTTCTTT. The full variable domain, its missing parts supplied by reference TRBV25-1 and TRBJ1-1, is EADIYQTPRYLVIGTGKKITLECSQTMGHDKMYWYQQDPGMELHLIHYSYGVNSTEKGDLSSESTVSRIRTEHFPLTLESARPSHTSQYLCASSAWTGGMNTEAFFGQGTRLTVV.

The V gene is TRBV5-1, the J gene TRBJ1-6; unclear D gene. The V end lost 3 bases, the J end lost 10 bases, and 17 bases lay between the germline ends. The CDR3 is 15 residues long. Looked up from germline, CDR1 is SGHRS and CDR2 is YFSETQ. The CDR3 nucleotides are TGCGCCAGCAGCTCTGTGGGAGGAAGAGACTCACCCCTCCACTTT. Translating gives CASSSVGGRDSPLHF.

The chain combines TRBV24-1 with TRBJ1-6; D is ambiguous. There are 14 residues in the CDR3. V dropped 4 bases and J dropped 5 bases, with 8 bases sitting between them. Germline V lookup: CDR1 KGHDR, CDR2 SFDVKD. The CDR3 spells CATSESQDNSPLHF. Written as DNA, the CDR3 is TGTGCCACCAGTGAGAGTCAGGATAATTCACCCCTCCACTTT.

The sample holds a few counts of this clonotype. The rearrangement uses TRBV15 and TRBJ2-3; 9 nucleotides line up with TRBD1. The length of the CDR3 is 15 residues. The germline V gene encodes CDR1 LNHNV and CDR2 YYDKDF (reference sequence). V lost 3 bases to trimming and J lost 4 bases; unmatched junction nucleotides: 5. This chain's CDR3 is CATSRSRDRADTQYF. The CDR3 DNA reads as TGTGCCACCAGCAGGAGTCGGGACAGGGCAGATACGCAGTATTTT. The full variable domain, its missing parts supplied by reference TRBV15 and TRBJ2-3, is DAMVIQNPRYQVTQFGKPVTLSCSQTLNHNVMYWYQQKSSQAPKLLFHYYDKDFNNEADTPDNFQSRRPNTSFCFLDIRSPGLGDTAMYLCATSRSRDRADTQYFGPGTRLTVL.

Worth noting for this clonotype: A read error may be the cause here, since a much bigger clone is one base away. The chain combines TRBV6-1 with TRBJ1-2; possible D gene TRBD1, 5 bases. Germline V gives CDR1 MNHNS, CDR2 SASEGT. The CDR3 runs to 14 residues. Trimming stripped 5 bases from V and 8 bases from J, with 18 bases between. CDR3 region: CASSTSSGDDGYTF. The DNA of the CDR3 is TGTGCCAGCAGTACCAGTTCCGGGGACGACGGCTACACCTTC.

The chain joins TRBV10-3 to TRBJ1-4; 8 nucleotides match TRBD1. V dropped 5 bases and J dropped 4; count of bases not matched to a gene: 3. Germline-derived CDR1 and CDR2 are ENHRY and SYGVKD. This CDR3 has 14 residues. CDR3 sequence (DNA): TGTGCCATCAGTCAGACAGGGGATAATGAAAAACTGTTTTTT. Protein sequence: CAISQTGDNEKLFF.

The V gene is TRBV19, the J gene TRBJ2-7, with D tentatively TRBD2 (5 bases). The CDR3 sequence is 15 residues long. Trimming pared 5 bases from V and 2 bases from J, leaving 16 bases between. Per the germline V gene, CDR1 is LNHDA and CDR2 is SQIVND (reference sequence). CDR3 in amino acids: CASSPGRGLTYEQYF. CDR3 in DNA: TGTGCCAGTAGTCCCGGACGGGGTTTAACCTACGAGCAGTACTTC.

The V and J genes are TRBV7-6 and TRBJ2-7; tentatively, D is TRBD2 (5 bases). Trimming cost V 5 bases and J 3 bases, with 11 bases left between them. Germline loops: CDR1 SGHVS, CDR2 FNYEAQ. This CDR3 comprises 13 residues. The CDR3 here is CASSRSAGYEQYF. Here the CDR3 DNA reads TGTGCCAGCAGCCGGAGCGCGGGCTACGAGCAGTACTTC.

V is TRBV10-3 and J is TRBJ2-5; a weak D match, TRBD2 (6 bases). V gave up 4 bases and J gave up 2 bases, with 11 bases separating them. The CDR3 loop spans 14 amino acids. Per germline, CDR1 ENHRY and CDR2 SYGVKD. The CDR3 reads CAISVSGRQETQYF. As DNA, the CDR3 is TGTGCCATCAGTGTGTCAGGGAGGCAAGAGACCCAGTACTTC.

This chain connects TRBV15 to TRBJ2-1; 7 bases are a match to TRBD2. The CDR3 extends over 14 amino acids. Germline trimming cut 3 bases from V and 4 bases from J; bases unmatched to any gene: 3. Germline CDR1 LNHNV, CDR2 YYDKDF (reference sequence). The DNA for the CDR3 is TGTGCCACCAGCAGCGCAGCGGGGTACAATGAGCAGTTCTTC. This gives the protein CATSSAAGYNEQFF.

The sample holds a few counts of this clonotype. V usage is TRBV15 and J usage is TRBJ1-6, with TRBD1 as a possible D gene (5 bases). The CDR3 loop spans 13 amino acids. Germline CDR1 LNHNV, CDR2 YYDKDF (reference sequence). Trimming shortened V by 1 base and J by 10 bases, and 8 bases separated the two germline ends. CDR3 protein: CATSRGRASPLHF. For the CDR3, the DNA is TGTGCCACCAGCAGAGGCAGGGCATCACCCCTCCACTTT.

The rearrangement uses TRBV10-3 and TRBJ2-1; 10 bases align to TRBD2. J gave up 5 bases and V 0 bases, and 10 bases lay outside the gene matches. The germline gives CDR1 ENHRY, CDR2 SYGVKD. CDR3 length: 18 amino acids. The CDR3 is CAISESGSGGGNNNEQFF. The CDR3 region has the DNA TGTGCCATCAGTGAGTCCGGGAGCGGGGGGGGAAATAACAATGAGCAGTTCTTC.

This clonotype showed up just a few times. The V gene is TRBV15, the J gene TRBJ1-2; perhaps TRBD1 as D (5 bases). V gave up 4 bases and J gave up 3 bases, with 12 bases separating them. Germline V gene lookup returns CDR1 LNHNV and CDR2 YYDKDF (reference sequence). The CDR3 runs to 14 residues. CDR3 sequence: CATSNDQGYYGYTF. Here the CDR3 DNA reads TGTGCCACCAGCAATGACCAGGGTTACTATGGCTACACCTTC.

This clonotype was detected ten times or more. The genes are TRBV7-6 and TRBJ2-3; 8 positions match TRBD2. Germline V gene sequence: CDR1 SGHVS, CDR2 FNYEAQ. Trimming cost V 5 bases and J 4 bases; bases outside gene matches: 5. This CDR3 spans 14 amino acids. The CDR3 sequence: CASSPGTRADTQYF. Written as DNA, the CDR3 is TGTGCCAGCAGCCCAGGGACTAGGGCAGATACGCAGTATTTT.

In this sample, this clonotype turned up a few times. Mismatch with germline at one junction end may stem from a read error. The rearrangement joins TRBV6-1 to TRBJ2-3; tentatively, D is TRBD1 (6 bases). Germline assignment: CDR1 MNHNS and CDR2 SASEGT. CDR3 length: 17 residues. The CDR3 DNA is TGTGCCAGCAGGGAAGGACAGTTAGACCCTAGCACAGATACGCAGTATTTT. This encodes CASREGQLDPSTDTQYF.

The chain links TRBV20-1 to TRBJ2-7; D unresolved. Germline assignment: CDR1 DFQATT and CDR2 SNEGSKA (reference sequence). V shed 3 bases and J shed 3 bases, with 0 bases lying between them. The CDR3 is 9 amino acids. CDR3 in DNA: TGCAGTGCTAGCTACGAGCAGTACTTC. This codes for CSASYEQYF.

The CDR3 bases are TGTGCCAGCAGCTTAGCAAGGGGGGAAAAACTGTTTTTT. Translated: CASSLARGEKLFF. The V call is TRBV7-2, the J call TRBJ1-4; D may be TRBD1 (6 bases). The CDR3 covers 13 residues. Trimming took off 0 bases at V and 8 bases at J, with 7 bases between the two ends. CDR1 and CDR2 from the germline V gene are SGHTA and FQGNSA.

This sequence joins TRBV19 and TRBJ2-5, with no clear D. CDR1 and CDR2 from the germline V gene are LNHDA and SQIVND (reference sequence). The CDR3 extends over 13 amino acids. Between the trimmed V and J ends, which lost 1 base and 5 bases, there was a span of 8 bases. The CDR3 sequence is CASSIVSGETQYF. The CDR3 DNA reads TGTGCCAGTAGTATAGTTTCCGGCGAGACCCAGTACTTC.

The genes are TRBV7-8 and TRBJ2-7; TRBD1 matches at 9 bases. Trimming removed 4 bases from V and 0 bases from J; junction bases left unmatched: 4. Germline values: CDR1 SGHVS, CDR2 FQNEAQ. This CDR3 has 15 residues. The CDR3 DNA is TGTGCCAGCAGCTCCCCGGGACAGGGCTCCTACGAGCAGTACTTC. It encodes CASSSPGQGSYEQYF.

In its sample, this clonotype was seen many times. The gene calls are TRBV4-1 and TRBJ1-5; TRBD1 might be the D (6 bases). Germline-derived CDR1 and CDR2 are MGHRA and YSYEKL. V was pared by 0 bases and J by 5 bases, with 14 bases between. There are 16 residues in the CDR3. The CDR3 loop reads CASSQDTGTLYQPQHF. DNA of the CDR3: TGCGCCAGCAGCCAAGATACAGGGACCCTGTATCAGCCCCAGCATTTT.

This clonotype was seen at least ten times. The V gene is TRBV5-1, the J gene TRBJ2-5; tentatively, D is TRBD1 (5 bases). Germline loops: CDR1 SGHRS, CDR2 YFSETQ. The V end was cut by 0 bases, the J end by 2 bases, with 14 bases between. The CDR3 is made up of 16 amino acids. The DNA for the CDR3 is TGCGCCAGCAGCTTGGAAGGGGTCCACCGACAAGAGACCCAGTACTTC. It specifies CASSLEGVHRQETQYF.

In this sample, this clonotype turned up many times. The J gene is TRBJ1-1, the V gene TRBV10-3; D possibly corresponds to TRBD1 (6 bases). V was clipped by 7 bases and J by 11 bases, with 26 bases between them. Germline CDR1 ENHRY, CDR2 SYGVKD. This CDR3 has 15 amino acids. CDR3 region: CAIMPEITGTPCAFF. The CDR3, as DNA: TGTGCCATCATGCCTGAAATTACAGGGACGCCGTGCGCTTTCTTT.

The chain links TRBV7-2 to TRBJ2-7; D is unclear. The CDR3 length is 13 residues. CDR1 and CDR2 from the germline V gene are SGHTA and FQGNSA. Trimming removed 1 base at V and 5 bases at J, with 9 bases between. The CDR3 coding sequence is TGTGCCAGCAGCTTAGGTCCGGGCGACGAGCAGTACTTC. It specifies CASSLGPGDEQYF.

Turning to this clonotype: An end of the junction differs from the germline gene, which may be a read error. The chain employs TRBV7-6 and TRBJ2-3; D might be TRBD1 (5 bases). Per germline, CDR1 SGHVS and CDR2 FNYEAQ. The CDR3 has 16 amino acids. CDR3 DNA sequence: TGTGCCAGCAGCTTAGGCAAGGGGTGGAGCACAGGTACGCAGTATTTT. Translation: CASSLGKGWSTGTQYF.

The chain joins TRBV7-2 to TRBJ1-6, with 7 bases lining up with TRBD1. The CDR3 consists of 13 residues. The V and J ends lost 1 base and 10 bases, in that order; junction bases with no gene match: 1. The germline V gene has CDR1 SGHTA and CDR2 FQGNSA. CDR3 loop: CASSLGQGSPLHF. In DNA form, the CDR3 reads TGTGCCAGCAGCTTAGGACAGGGCTCACCCCTCCACTTT.

This rearrangement joins TRBV10-3 to TRBJ2-3; the match to TRBD2 covers 9 bases. V lost 4 bases, J lost 7 bases, and 12 bases stayed unmatched. Germline CDR1 is ENHRY and CDR2 is SYGVKD. The CDR3 covers 16 residues. The CDR3, as DNA: TGTGCCATCAGTGCCTCCTTAGCGGGGGACTCGAATACGCAGTATTTT. Amino acids: CAISASLAGDSNTQYF.

This clonotype was counted between two and nine times. The chain has TRBV15 and TRBJ1-1, with D perhaps matching TRBD1 (5 bases). There are 14 residues in the CDR3. Germline V lookup: CDR1 LNHNV, CDR2 YYDKDF (reference sequence). With 0 bases removed from V and 7 bases from J, the gap between germline ends came to 12 bases. CDR3 protein: CATSREGQKNEAFF. CDR3 nucleotides: TGTGCCACCAGCAGAGAGGGGCAGAAAAATGAAGCTTTCTTT.